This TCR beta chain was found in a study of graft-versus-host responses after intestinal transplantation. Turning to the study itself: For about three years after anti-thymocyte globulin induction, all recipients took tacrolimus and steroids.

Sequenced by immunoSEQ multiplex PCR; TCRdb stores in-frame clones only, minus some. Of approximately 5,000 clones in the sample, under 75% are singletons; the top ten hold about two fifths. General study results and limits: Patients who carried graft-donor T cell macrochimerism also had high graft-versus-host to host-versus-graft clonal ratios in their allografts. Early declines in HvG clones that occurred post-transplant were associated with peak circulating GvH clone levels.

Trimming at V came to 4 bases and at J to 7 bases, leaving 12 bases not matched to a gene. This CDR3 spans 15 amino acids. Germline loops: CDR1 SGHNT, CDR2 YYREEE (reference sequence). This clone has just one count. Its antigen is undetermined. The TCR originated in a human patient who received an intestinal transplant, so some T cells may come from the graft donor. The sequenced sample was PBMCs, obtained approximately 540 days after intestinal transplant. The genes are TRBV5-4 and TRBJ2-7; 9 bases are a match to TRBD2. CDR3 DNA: TGTGCCAGCAGCCCGGAGCTCCTAGCGGGGTCTGAGCAGTACTTC. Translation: CASSPELLAGSEQYF.